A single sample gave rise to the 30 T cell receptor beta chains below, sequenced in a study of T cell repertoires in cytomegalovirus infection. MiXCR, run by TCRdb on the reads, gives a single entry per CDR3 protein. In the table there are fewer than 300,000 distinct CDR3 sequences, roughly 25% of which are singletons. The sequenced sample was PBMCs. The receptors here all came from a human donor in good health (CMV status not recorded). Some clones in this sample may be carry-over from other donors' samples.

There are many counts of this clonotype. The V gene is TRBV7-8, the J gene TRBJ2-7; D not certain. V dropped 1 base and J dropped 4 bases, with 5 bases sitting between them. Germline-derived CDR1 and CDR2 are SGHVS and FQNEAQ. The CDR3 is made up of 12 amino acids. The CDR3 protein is CASSLEDYEQYF. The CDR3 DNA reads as TGTGCCAGCAGCTTAGAAGATTACGAGCAGTACTTC.

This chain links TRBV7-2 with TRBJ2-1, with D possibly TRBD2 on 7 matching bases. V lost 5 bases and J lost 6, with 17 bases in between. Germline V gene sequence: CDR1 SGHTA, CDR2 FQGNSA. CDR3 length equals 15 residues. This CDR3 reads CASSRGGGKGNEQFF. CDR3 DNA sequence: TGTGCCAGCAGCCGAGGGGGGGGTAAGGGCAATGAGCAGTTCTTC.

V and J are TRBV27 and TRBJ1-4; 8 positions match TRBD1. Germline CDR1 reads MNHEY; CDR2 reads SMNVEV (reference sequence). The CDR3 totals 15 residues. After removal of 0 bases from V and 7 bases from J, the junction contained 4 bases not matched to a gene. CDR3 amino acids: CASSLSTGGSEKLFF. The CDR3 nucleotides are TGTGCCAGCAGTTTATCCACAGGGGGTAGTGAAAAACTGTTTTTT.

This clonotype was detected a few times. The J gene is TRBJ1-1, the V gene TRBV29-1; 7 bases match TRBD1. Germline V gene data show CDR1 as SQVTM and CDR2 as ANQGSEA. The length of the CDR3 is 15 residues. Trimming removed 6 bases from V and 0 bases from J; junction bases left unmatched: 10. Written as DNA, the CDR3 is TGCAGCGTCGCTTCGACAGGGAGATTGAACACTGAAGCTTTCTTT. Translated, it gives CSVASTGRLNTEAFF.

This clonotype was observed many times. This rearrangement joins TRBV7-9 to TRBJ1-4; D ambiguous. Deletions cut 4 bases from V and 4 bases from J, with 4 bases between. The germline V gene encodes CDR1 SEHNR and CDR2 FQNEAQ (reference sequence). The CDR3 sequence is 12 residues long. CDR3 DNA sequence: TGTGCCAGCAGCTGGAGTAATGAAAAACTGTTTTTT. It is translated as CASSWSNEKLFF.

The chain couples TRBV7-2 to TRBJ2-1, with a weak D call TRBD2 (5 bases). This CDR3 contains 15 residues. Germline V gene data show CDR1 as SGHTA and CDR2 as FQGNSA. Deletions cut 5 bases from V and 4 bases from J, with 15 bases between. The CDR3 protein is CASSRTGGLYNEQFF. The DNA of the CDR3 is TGTGCCAGCAGCCGGACCGGCGGGCTATACAATGAGCAGTTCTTC.

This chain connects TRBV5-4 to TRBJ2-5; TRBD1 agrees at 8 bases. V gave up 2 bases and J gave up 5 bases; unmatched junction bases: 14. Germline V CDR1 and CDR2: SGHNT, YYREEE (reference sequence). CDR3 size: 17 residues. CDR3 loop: CASSFLIGQGAYETQYF. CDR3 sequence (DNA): TGTGCCAGCAGCTTTCTAATCGGGCAGGGGGCATATGAGACCCAGTACTTC.

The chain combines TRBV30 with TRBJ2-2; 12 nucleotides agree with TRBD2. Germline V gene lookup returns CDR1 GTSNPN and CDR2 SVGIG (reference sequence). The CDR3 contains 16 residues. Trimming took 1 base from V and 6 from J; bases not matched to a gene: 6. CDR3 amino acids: CAWSGLAGEGAGELFF. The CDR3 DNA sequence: TGTGCCTGGAGTGGACTAGCGGGAGAAGGGGCCGGGGAGCTGTTTTTT.

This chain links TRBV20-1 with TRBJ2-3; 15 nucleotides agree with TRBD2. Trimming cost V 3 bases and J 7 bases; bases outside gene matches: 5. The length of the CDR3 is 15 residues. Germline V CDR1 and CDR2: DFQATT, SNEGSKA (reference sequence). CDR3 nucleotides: TGCAGTGCTAGGGGGACTAGCGGGAGGTTGCATACGCAGTATTTT. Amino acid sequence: CSARGTSGRLHTQYF.

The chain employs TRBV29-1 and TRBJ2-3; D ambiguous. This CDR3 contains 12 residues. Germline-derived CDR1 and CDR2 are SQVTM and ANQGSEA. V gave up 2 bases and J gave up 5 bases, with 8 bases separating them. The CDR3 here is CSVEPQKDTQYF. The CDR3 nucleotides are TGCAGCGTTGAACCCCAAAAAGATACGCAGTATTTT.

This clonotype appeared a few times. The CDR3 nucleotides are TGTGCCAGCAGTCAGGGGGTGTCCTACGAGCAGTACTTC. Translated, it gives CASSQGVSYEQYF. The chain recombines TRBV6-2 or TRBV6-3 with TRBJ2-7; 7 positions agree with TRBD1. Germline CDR1 and CDR2: MNHEY and SVGEGT. V lost 5 bases and J lost 1; bases outside the gene matches: 2. The CDR3 runs to 13 residues.

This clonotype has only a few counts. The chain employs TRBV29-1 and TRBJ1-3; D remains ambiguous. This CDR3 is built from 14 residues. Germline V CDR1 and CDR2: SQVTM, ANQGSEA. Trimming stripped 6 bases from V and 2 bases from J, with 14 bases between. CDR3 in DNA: TGCAGCGTCATGCCCGACAAGACTGGAAACACCATATATTTT. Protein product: CSVMPDKTGNTIYF. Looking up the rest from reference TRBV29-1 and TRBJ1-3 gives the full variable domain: SAVISQKPSRDICQRGTSLTIQCQVDSQVTMMFWYRQQPGQSLTLIATANQGSEATYESGFVIDKFPISRPNLTFSTLTVSNMSPEDSSIYLCSVMPDKTGNTIYFGEGSWLTVV.

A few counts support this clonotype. CDR3 sequence reads: CASSLRVEGETQYF. The CDR3 bases are TGTGCCAGCAGCTTAAGGGTGGAGGGAGAGACCCAGTACTTC. The chain combines TRBV7-3 with TRBJ2-5, with D tentatively TRBD2 (6 bases). The V and J ends lost 1 base and 4 bases respectively, with 10 bases between them. Germline V CDR1 and CDR2: SGHTA, FQGTGA. CDR3 length equals 14 residues.

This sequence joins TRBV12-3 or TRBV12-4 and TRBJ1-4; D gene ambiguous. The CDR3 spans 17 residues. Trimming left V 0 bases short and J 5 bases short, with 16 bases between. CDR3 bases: TGTGCCAGCAGTTTAGCCGTAACAAGGGCCCTGAATGAAAAACTGTTTTTT. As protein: CASSLAVTRALNEKLFF.

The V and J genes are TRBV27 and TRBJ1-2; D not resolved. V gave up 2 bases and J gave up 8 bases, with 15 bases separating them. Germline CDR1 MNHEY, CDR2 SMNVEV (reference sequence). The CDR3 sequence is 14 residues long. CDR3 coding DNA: TGTGCCAGCAGTTTAGGCCGGCGTTTGGGCGGCTACACCTTC. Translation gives CASSLGRRLGGYTF.

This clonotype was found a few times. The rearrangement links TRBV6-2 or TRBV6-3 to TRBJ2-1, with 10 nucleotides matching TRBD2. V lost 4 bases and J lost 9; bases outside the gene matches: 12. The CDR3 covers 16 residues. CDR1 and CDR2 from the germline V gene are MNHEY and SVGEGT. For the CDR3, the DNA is TGTGCCAGCAGTTCAGGAGCGGGAGGGCCATATGGTGAGCAGTTCTTC. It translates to CASSSGAGGPYGEQFF.

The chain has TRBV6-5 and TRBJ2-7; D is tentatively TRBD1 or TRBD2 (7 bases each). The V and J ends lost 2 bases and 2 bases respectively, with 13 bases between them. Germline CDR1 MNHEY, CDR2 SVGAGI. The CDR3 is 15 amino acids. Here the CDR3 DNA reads TGTGCCAGCAGTTACAGCGGGACAGTGACCTACGAGCAGTACTTC. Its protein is CASSYSGTVTYEQYF.

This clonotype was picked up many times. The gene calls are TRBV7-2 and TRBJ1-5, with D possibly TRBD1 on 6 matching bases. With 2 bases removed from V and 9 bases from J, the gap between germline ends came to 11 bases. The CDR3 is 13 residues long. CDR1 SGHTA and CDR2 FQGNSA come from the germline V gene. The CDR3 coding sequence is TGTGCCAGCAGCTTACACAGGGCGGGGCCCCAGCATTTT. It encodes CASSLHRAGPQHF.

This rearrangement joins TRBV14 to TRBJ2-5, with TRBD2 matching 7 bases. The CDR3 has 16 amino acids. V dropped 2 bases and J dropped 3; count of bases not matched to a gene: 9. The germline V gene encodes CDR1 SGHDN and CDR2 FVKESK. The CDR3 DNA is TGTGCCAGCAGCCAATTGCGCGGGAGAGGGGAAGAGACCCAGTACTTC. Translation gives CASSQLRGRGEETQYF. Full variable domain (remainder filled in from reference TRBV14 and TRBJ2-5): EAGVTQFPSHSVIEKGQTVTLRCDPISGHDNLYWYRRVMGKEIKFLLHFVKESKQDESGMPNNRFLAERTGGTYSTLKVQPAELEDSGVYFCASSQLRGRGEETQYFGPGTRLLVL.

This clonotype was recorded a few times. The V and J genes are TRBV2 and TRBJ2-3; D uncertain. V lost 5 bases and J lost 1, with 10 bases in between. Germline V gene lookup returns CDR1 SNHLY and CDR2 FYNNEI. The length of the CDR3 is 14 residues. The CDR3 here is CASSQGSGTDTQYF. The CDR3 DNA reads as TGTGCCAGCAGTCAAGGATCGGGCACAGATACGCAGTATTTT.

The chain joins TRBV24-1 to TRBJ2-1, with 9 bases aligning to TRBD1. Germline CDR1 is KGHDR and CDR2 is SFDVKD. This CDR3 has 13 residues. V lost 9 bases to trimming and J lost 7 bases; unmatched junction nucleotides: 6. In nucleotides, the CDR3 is TGTGCCACCCGGGACAGGGCTTTTAATGAGCAGTTCTTC. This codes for CATRDRAFNEQFF.

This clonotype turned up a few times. In DNA, the CDR3 is TGCAGCGTTGATGCGGGAGCAAACACAGATACGCAGTATTTT. Translation: CSVDAGANTDTQYF. This chain uses TRBV29-1 with TRBJ2-3; 7 nucleotides align to TRBD2. The CDR3 has 14 amino acids. The germline CDR1 and CDR2 sequences are SQVTM and ANQGSEA. The J segment lost 2 bases and the V segment lost 3 bases, leaving 5 bases of the junction unmatched.

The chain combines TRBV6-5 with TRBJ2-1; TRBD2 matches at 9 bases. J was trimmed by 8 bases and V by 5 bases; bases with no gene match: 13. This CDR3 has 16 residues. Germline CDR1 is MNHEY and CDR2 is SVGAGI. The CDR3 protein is CASSPRAAGGSHEQFF. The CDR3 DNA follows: TGTGCCAGCAGTCCCAGGGCAGCGGGAGGCTCCCATGAGCAGTTCTTC.

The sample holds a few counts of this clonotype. For the CDR3, the DNA is TGCAGCTCTAGCGGGGGAACAGATACGCAGTATTTT. It specifies CSSSGGTDTQYF. The chain employs TRBV29-1 and TRBJ2-3, with TRBD2 identical over 10 bases. V shed 8 bases, J shed 3 bases, and the junction held 2 bases outside the gene matches. Looked up from germline, CDR1 is SQVTM and CDR2 is ANQGSEA. This CDR3 contains 12 residues.

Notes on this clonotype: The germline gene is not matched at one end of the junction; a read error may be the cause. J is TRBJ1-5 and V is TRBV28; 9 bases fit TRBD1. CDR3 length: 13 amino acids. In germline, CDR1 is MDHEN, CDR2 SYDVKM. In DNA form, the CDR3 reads TGTGCCAGCACCACAGGGGGCAATCAGCCCCAGCGTTTT. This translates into CASTTGGNQPQRF.

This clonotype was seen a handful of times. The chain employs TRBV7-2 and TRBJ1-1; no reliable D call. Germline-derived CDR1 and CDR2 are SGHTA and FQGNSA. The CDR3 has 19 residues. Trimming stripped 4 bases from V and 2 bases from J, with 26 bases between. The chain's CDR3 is CASSSYSPYVRSANTEAFF. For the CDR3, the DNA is TGTGCCAGCAGCTCATATTCCCCTTACGTCCGGTCAGCTAACACTGAAGCTTTCTTT.

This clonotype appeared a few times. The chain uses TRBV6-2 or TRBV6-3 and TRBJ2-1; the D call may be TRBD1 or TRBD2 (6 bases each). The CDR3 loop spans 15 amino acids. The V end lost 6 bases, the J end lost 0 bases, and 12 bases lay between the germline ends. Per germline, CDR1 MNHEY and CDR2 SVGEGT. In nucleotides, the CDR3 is TGTGCCAGCAGAGATGGGGGGCCCTCCTACAATGAGCAGTTCTTC. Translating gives CASRDGGPSYNEQFF.

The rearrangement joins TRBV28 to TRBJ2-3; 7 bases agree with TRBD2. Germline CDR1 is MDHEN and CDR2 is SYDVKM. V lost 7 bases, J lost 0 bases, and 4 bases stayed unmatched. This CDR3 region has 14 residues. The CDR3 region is CASMGGGSTDTQYF. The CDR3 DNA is TGTGCCAGCATGGGGGGAGGGAGCACAGATACGCAGTATTTT.

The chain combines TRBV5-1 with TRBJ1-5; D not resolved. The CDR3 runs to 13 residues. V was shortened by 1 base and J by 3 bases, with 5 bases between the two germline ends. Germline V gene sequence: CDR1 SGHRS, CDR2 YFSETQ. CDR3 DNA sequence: TGCGCCAGCAGCTTGAACTACAATCAGCCCCAGCATTTT. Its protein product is CASSLNYNQPQHF.

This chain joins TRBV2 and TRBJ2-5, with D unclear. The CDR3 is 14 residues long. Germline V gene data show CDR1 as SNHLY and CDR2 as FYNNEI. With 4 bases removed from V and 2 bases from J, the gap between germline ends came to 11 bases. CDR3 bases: TGTGCCAGCAGTGGAAGGGTAGGGCAAGAGACCCAGTACTTC. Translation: CASSGRVGQETQYF.